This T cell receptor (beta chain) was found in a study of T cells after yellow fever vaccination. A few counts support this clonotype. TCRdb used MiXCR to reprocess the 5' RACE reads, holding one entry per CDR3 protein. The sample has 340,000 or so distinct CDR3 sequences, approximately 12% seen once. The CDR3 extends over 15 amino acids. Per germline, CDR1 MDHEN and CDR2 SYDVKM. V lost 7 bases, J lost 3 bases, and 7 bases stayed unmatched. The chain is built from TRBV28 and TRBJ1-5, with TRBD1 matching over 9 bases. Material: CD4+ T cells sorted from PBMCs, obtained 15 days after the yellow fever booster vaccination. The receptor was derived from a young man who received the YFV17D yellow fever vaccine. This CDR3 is CASTQGDRDNQPQHF. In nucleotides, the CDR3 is TGTGCCAGCACCCAGGGGGACAGGGACAATCAGCCCCAGCATTTT.